A selection of T cell receptor beta chains follows, all from one sample in a study of EBV T-cell therapy then PD-1 blockade in nasopharyngeal carcinoma. Sequencing used immunoSEQ multiplex PCR; TCRdb keeps in-frame clones, though not all of them. The sample has some 17,000 clones, 75% to 90% seen once; the top ten hold approximately 28%. Their cognate antigens are unknown. The sample here was CD8+ T cells from blood, taken at day 0 from a patient whose treatment included autologous EBV-specific T cells and nivolumab. The origin of the receptors is a man in his forties or fifties with nasopharyngeal carcinoma. Both conserved end residues are trimmed from each CDR3. The D gene is left open where the match is weak. Clone size, where shown, is once, few, many, or a class for clones that have expanded.

TRBV7-6	NA	TRBJ2-7	NA	ASSLGQGGYEQY
TRBV10-3	NA	TRBJ1-2	NA	AISESNPGWYGYT
TRBV19	NA	TRBJ1-2	NA	ASIYKASNYGYT
TRBV15	TRBD1	TRBJ2-3	NA	ATSRDGQGTDTQY
TRBV9	NA	TRBJ1-2	NA	ASSDTWYGYT
TRBV27	NA	TRBJ2-3	NA	ASSLVRTDTQY
TRBV28	NA	TRBJ1-2	NA	ASKRHHGGSGDRYGYT
TRBV7-6	TRBD1	TRBJ1-6	NA	ASSLAGGTSPLH
TRBV19	TRBD2	TRBJ2-5	NA	ASSSLAGGPVTQY
TRBV4-3	TRBD1	TRBJ1-6	once	ASSRRAGGEGSPLH
TRBV7-9	TRBD2	TRBJ2-2	NA	ASSLSGVALF
TRBV6-6	NA	TRBJ1-4	once	ASRWPAGEKLF
TRBV5-1	NA	TRBJ1-5	NA	ASSFSHRDPGQPQH
TRBV29-1	NA	TRBJ2-7	NA	SVEDSPYEQY
TRBV21-1	NA	TRBJ2-7	NA	ASSKEPSRQVAEQY